The 3 T cell receptor beta chains below were found in one sample sequenced in a study of cytomegalovirus exposure and HLA in healthy donors. PCR employed 60 Vbeta and 13 Jbeta primers. Using immunoSEQ multiplex PCR, the repertoire was profiled, and TCRdb retains in-frame clones only, with some absent. The table lists 120,000 to 150,000 clones, roughly 77% of them singletons. Sequences were obtained from PBMCs. The receptors shown here come from a man aged 35-49 years in good health and CMV-seronegative.

The chain carries TRBV7-9 and TRBJ1-2, with D possibly TRBD1 on 6 matching bases. The CDR3 totals 16 residues. Trimming took 5 bases from V and 6 from J, leaving 22 bases between them. The germline gives CDR1 SEHNR, CDR2 FQNEAQ (reference sequence). In nucleotides, the CDR3 is TGTGCCAGCAGCCAACAGTCCAGGGGCTTAATGGATGGCTACACCTTC. It translates to CASSQQSRGLMDGYTF.

The chain employs TRBV5-4 and TRBJ2-1, with 13 bases matching TRBD2. Germline V CDR1 and CDR2: SGHNT, YYREEE (reference sequence). This CDR3 has 15 amino acids. Trimming at V came to 4 bases and at J to 7 bases, leaving 5 bases not matched to a gene. The CDR3 nucleotides are TGTGCCAGCAGCGTACTAGCGGGGGGGCTGAATGAGCAGTTCTTC. This codes for CASSVLAGGLNEQFF.

The genes are TRBV9 and TRBJ2-1; the D gene is possibly TRBD2 (5 bases). There are 16 residues in the CDR3. The germline V gene encodes CDR1 SGDLS and CDR2 YYNGEE. V was trimmed by 4 bases and J by 0 bases, leaving 14 bases between them. The CDR3 DNA follows: TGTGCCAGCAGCTCTGCTTCGGGAAGCTCCTACAATGAGCAGTTCTTC. Protein: CASSSASGSSYNEQFF.